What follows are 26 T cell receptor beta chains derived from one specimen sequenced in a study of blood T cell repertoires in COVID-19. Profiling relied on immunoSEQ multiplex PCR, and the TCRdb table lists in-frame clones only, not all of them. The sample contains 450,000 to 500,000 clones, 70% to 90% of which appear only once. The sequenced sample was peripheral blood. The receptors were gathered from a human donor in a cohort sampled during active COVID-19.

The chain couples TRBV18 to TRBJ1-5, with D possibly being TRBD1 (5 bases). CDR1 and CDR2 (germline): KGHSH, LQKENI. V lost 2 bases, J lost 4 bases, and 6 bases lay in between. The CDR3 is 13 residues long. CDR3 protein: CASSPGQNQPQHF. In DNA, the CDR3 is TGTGCCAGCTCACCAGGACAAAATCAGCCCCAGCATTTT. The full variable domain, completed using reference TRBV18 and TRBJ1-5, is NAGVMQNPRHLVRRRGQEARLRCSPMKGHSHVYWYRQLPEEGLKFMVYLQKENIIDESGMPKERFSAEFPKEGPSILRIQQVVRGDSAAYFCASSPGQNQPQHFGDGTRLSIL.

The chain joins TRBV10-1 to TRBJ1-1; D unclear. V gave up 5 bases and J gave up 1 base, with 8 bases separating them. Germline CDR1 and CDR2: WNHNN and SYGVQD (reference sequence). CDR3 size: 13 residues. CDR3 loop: CASSPNRNTEAFF. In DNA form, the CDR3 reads TGCGCCAGCAGTCCCAACAGGAACACTGAAGCTTTCTTT.

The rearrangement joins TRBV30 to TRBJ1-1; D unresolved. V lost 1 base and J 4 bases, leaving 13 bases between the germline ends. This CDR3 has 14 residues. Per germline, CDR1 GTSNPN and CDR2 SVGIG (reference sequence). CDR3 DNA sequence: TGTGCCTGGAGTGGAGGCTTTTTCGGCACTGAAGCTTTCTTT. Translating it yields CAWSGGFFGTEAFF.

The chain's CDR3 is CASSPRSGGVYEQYF. The CDR3 DNA sequence: TGTGCCAGCAGCCCCCGATCAGGGGGTGTTTACGAGCAGTACTTC. The chain is built from TRBV7-9 and TRBJ2-7; 7 nucleotides line up with TRBD1. Germline CDR1 reads SEHNR; CDR2 reads FQNEAQ (reference sequence). The junction had 11 bases not matched to a gene; V was cut back by 5 bases and J by 4 bases. The CDR3 extends over 15 amino acids. Filled out from reference TRBV7-9 and TRBJ2-7, the complete variable domain reads DTGVSQNPRHKITKRGQNVTFRCDPISEHNRLYWYRQTLGQGPEFLTYFQNEAQLEKSRLLSDRFSAERPKGSFSTLEIQRTEQGDSAMYLCASSPRSGGVYEQYFGPGTRLTVT.

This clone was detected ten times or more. Written as DNA, the CDR3 is TGTGCCAGCAGCCAACCCGACAGGGGGGTAGAGACCCAGTACTTC. Encoded protein: CASSQPDRGVETQYF. V and J are TRBV3-1 (or the pseudogene TRBV3-2) and TRBJ2-5, with 9 positions matching TRBD1. Trimming removed 2 bases from V and 4 bases from J; junction bases left unmatched: 5. This CDR3 comprises 15 residues. Germline V gene sequence: CDR1 LGHDT, CDR2 YNNKEL (reference sequence).

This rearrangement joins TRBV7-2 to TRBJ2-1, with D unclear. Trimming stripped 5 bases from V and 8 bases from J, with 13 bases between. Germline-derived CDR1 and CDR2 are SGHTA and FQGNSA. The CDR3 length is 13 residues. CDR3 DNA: TGTGCCAGCAGCCCTCCTGCTAGGTATGAGCAGTTCTTC. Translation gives CASSPPARYEQFF.

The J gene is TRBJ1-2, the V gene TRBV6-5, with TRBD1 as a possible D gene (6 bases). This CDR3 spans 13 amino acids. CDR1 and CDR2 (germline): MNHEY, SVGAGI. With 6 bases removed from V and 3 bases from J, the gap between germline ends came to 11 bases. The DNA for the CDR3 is TGTGCCAGCAGCGGGAGGGGGGACTATGGCTACACCTTC. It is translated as CASSGRGDYGYTF.

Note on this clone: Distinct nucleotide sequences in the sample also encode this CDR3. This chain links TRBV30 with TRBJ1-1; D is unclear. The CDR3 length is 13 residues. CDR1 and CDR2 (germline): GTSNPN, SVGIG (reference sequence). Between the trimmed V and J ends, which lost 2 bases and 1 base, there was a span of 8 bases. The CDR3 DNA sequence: TGTGCCTGGAGTCGGGGTGGGAACACTGAAGCTTTCTTT. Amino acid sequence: CAWSRGGNTEAFF.

CDR3 sequence reads: CASSSPQTAGYTF. The CDR3 DNA reads TGTGCCAGCAGCTCCCCCCAGACAGCCGGCTACACCTTC. The rearrangement links TRBV7-2 to TRBJ1-2, with D tentatively TRBD1 (5 bases). Germline assignment: CDR1 SGHTA and CDR2 FQGNSA. V was trimmed by 4 bases and J by 8 bases, leaving 14 bases between them. This CDR3 spans 13 amino acids.

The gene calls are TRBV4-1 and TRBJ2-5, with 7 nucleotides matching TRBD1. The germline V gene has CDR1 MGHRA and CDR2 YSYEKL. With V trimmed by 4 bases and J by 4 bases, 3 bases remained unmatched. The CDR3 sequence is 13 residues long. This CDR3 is CASSLNRGETQYF. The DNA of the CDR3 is TGCGCCAGCAGCCTTAACAGGGGAGAGACCCAGTACTTC.

The CDR3: CASSYLGRQSQQYF. The CDR3 coding sequence is TGTGCCAGCAGTTACTTGGGGAGACAATCCCAGCAGTACTTC. The chain links TRBV6-2 or TRBV6-3 to TRBJ2-7; the D gene is possibly TRBD2 (5 bases). Trimming pared 1 base from V and 8 bases from J, leaving 15 bases between. CDR3 size: 14 residues. Germline values: CDR1 MNHEY, CDR2 SVGEGT.

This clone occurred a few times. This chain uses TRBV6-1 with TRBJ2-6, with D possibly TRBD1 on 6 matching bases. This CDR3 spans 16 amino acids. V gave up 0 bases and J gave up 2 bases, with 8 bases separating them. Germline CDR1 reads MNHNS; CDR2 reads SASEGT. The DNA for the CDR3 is TGTGCCAGCAGTGAAGCGGCAGGGGCTGGGGCCAACGTCCTGACTTTC. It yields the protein CASSEAAGAGANVLTF.

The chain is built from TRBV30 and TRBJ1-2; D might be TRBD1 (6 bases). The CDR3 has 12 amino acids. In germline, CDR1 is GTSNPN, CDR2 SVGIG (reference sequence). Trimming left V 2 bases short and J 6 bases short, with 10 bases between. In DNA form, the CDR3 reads TGTGCCTGGAGTCGAACAGGGCATGGCTACACCTTC. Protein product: CAWSRTGHGYTF.

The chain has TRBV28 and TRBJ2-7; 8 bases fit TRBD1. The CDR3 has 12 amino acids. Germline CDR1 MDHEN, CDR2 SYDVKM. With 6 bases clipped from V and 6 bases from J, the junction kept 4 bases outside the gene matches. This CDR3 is CASRYDRGEQYF. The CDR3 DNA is TGTGCCAGCAGATATGACAGGGGCGAGCAGTACTTC.

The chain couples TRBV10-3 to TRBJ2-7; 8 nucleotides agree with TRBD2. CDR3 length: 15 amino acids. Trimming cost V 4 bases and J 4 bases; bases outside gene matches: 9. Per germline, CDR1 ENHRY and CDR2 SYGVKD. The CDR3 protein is CAISASGLAGYEQYF. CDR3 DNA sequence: TGTGCCATCAGTGCATCGGGGCTAGCGGGTTACGAGCAGTACTTC.

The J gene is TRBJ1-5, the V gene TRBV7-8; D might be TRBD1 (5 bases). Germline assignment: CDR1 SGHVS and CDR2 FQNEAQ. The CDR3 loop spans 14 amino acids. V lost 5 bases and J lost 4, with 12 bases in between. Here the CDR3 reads CASSRDRGNQPQHF. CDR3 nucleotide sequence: TGTGCCAGCAGCCGGGACCGGGGGAATCAGCCCCAGCATTTT.

The CDR3 loop reads CASSLSSGAGANVLTF. In DNA form, the CDR3 reads TGTGCCAGCAGTTTATCATCAGGGGCTGGGGCCAACGTCCTGACTTTC. The chain joins TRBV27 to TRBJ2-6, with TRBD1 as a possible D gene (6 bases). Germline V gene lookup returns CDR1 MNHEY and CDR2 SMNVEV (reference sequence). The V end was cut by 0 bases, the J end by 2 bases, with 8 bases between. The CDR3 runs to 16 residues.

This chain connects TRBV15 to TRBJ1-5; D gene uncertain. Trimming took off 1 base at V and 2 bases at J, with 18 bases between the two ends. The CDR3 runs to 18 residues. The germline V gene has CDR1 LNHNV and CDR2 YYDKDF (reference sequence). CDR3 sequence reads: CATSRGWAFKPGNQPQHF. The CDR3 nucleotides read TGTGCCACCAGCAGAGGGTGGGCCTTCAAGCCTGGCAATCAGCCCCAGCATTTT.

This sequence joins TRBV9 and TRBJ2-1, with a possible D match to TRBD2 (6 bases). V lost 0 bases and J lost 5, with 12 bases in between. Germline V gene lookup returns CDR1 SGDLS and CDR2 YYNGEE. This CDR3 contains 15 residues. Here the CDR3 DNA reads TGTGCCAGCAGCGTAGCTGGTTGGGGGGACAATGAGCAGTTCTTC. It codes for CASSVAGWGDNEQFF. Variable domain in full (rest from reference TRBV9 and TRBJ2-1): DSGVTQTPKHLITATGQRVTLRCSPRSGDLSVYWYQQSLDQGLQFLIQYYNGEERAKGNILERFSAQQFPDLHSELNLSSLELGDSALYFCASSVAGWGDNEQFFGPGTRLTVL.

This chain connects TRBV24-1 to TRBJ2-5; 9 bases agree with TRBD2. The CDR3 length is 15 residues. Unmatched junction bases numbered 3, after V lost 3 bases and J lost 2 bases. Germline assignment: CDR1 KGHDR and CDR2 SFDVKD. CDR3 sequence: CATSDHLAGQETQYF. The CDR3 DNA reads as TGTGCCACCAGTGATCACCTAGCGGGACAAGAGACCCAGTACTTC.

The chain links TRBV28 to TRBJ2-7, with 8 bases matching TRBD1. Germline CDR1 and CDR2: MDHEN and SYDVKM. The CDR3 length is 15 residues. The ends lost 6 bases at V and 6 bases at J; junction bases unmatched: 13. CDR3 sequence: CASRSSSYRGSEQYF. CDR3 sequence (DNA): TGTGCCAGCAGAAGTTCGTCCTACAGGGGGAGCGAGCAGTACTTC.

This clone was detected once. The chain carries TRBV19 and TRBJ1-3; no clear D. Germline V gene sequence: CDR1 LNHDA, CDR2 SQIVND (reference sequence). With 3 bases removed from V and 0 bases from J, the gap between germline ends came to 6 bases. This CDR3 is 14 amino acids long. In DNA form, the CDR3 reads TGTGCCAGTAGTATTGGCTTCTCTGGAAACACCATATATTTT. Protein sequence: CASSIGFSGNTIYF.

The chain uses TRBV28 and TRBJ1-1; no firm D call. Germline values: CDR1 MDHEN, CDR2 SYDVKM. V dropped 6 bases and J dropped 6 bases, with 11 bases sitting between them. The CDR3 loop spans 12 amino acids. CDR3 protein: CASSPSGSEAFF. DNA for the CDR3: TGTGCCAGCAGCCCATCGGGATCTGAAGCTTTCTTT.

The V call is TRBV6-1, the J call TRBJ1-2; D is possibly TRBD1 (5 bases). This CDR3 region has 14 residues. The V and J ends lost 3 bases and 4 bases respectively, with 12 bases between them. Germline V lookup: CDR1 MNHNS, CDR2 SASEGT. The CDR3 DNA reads TGTGCCAGCAGTGAGGGGGGACCGGTCTATGGCTACACCTTC. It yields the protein CASSEGGPVYGYTF.

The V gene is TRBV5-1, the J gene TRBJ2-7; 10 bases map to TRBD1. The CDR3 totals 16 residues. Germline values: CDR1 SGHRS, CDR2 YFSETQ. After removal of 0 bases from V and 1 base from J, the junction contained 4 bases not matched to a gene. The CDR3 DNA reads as TGCGCCAGCAGCTTGGGGTGGACAGGGGGATCCTACGAGCAGTACTTC. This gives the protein CASSLGWTGGSYEQYF.

This chain's CDR3 is CASSDGTFGNTIYF. CDR3 nucleotide sequence: TGTGCCAGCAGCGATGGGACATTCGGAAACACCATATATTTT. This chain uses TRBV9 with TRBJ1-3, with D possibly being TRBD1 (6 bases). The V gene's germline CDR1 is SGDLS and CDR2 YYNGEE. This CDR3 is 14 amino acids long. V gave up 3 bases and J gave up 4 bases, with 11 bases separating them.